The clone carrying this T cell receptor (beta chain) was recorded many times. This sample is drawn from a study of spatial heterogeneity in lung cancer. TCRdb ran MiXCR on the 5' RACE reads and lists one entry per CDR3 protein. The sample includes tens of thousands of distinct CDR3 sequences, roughly 7% of them seen just once. Specified time point: sample taken at primary tumor resection. Frozen PBMC, nontumor lung or tumor provided whole RNA, which was sequenced unsorted. The donor group consisted of under 95 patients who had untreated, early-stage non-small cell lung cancer. This receptor was taken from a female donor with early-stage non-small cell lung cancer. The input for sequencing was PBMCs, taken at surgery.

In nucleotides, the CDR3 is TGTGCCAGCAGTGCGTACCAGGGGACTAGAGGTTTTGGGAATGAGCAGTTCTTC. It codes for CASSAYQGTRGFGNEQFF. This chain connects TRBV6-1 to TRBJ2-1; 8 bases match TRBD2. This CDR3 has 18 residues. Trimming cost V 4 bases and J 7 bases; bases outside gene matches: 18. The germline V gene encodes CDR1 MNHNS and CDR2 SASEGT.